This T cell receptor beta chain stems from a study of Graves' ophthalmopathy and Graves' hyperthyroidism. Study-level information: Peripheral blood (taken before any treatment) was collected at initial diagnosis.

The junction had 6 bases not matched to a gene; V was cut back by 5 bases and J by 4 bases. This CDR3 contains 15 residues. CDR1 is SGHTA and CDR2 is FQGNSA in the germline V gene. No ophthalmopathy within 18 months of follow-up signified stable hyperthyroidism. Excluded were patients with other autoimmune diseases, uncontrolled infections, pregnancy or lactation. This clonotype was counted ten times or more. Its specificity is unknown. Study-wide results and limits: Ophthalmopathy progression was predicted with 70.59% sensitivity and approximately 72% specificity.

Transcripts of RNA were the source for amplifying TCR beta CDR3 regions. Amplification began with first-round RT-PCR using HTBI primers, then second-round multiplex PCR was performed. MiXCR was run by TCRdb on the multiplex PCR reads, yielding one entry per CDR3 protein. This repertoire shows 400,000 or so distinct CDR3 sequences, about 17% found once; its top ten account for roughly 2.4%. The chain joins TRBV7-2 to TRBJ2-5; 11 positions match TRBD2. This clonotype originated in an adult woman with stable Graves' hyperthyroidism. Sequencing used peripheral blood. CDR3 in amino acids: CASSVTGTSGETQYF. The CDR3 DNA follows: TGTGCCAGCAGCGTCACCGGGACTAGCGGAGAGACCCAGTACTTC.